This entry lists 3 T cell receptor beta chains sequenced from one sample in a study of blood T cell repertoires in COVID-19. Assay used: immunoSEQ multiplex PCR; TCRdb lists only in-frame clones, some missing. Of about 440,000 clones in the sample, about 90% were seen once. Sequences were obtained from PBMCs or T cells enriched from blood (not recorded which). Receptor source: a young man who had recovered from COVID-19.

CDR3 sequence reads: CASRIGTGANTGELFF. CDR3 DNA: TGTGCCAGCAGGATCGGGACAGGGGCTAACACCGGGGAGCTGTTTTTT. V gene TRBV7-9 combines with J gene TRBJ2-2; TRBD1 matches at 10 bases. Germline V gene lookup returns CDR1 SEHNR and CDR2 FQNEAQ (reference sequence). The junction had 6 bases not matched to a gene; V was cut back by 6 bases and J by 2 bases. The CDR3 totals 16 residues.

This chain connects TRBV27 to TRBJ1-1, with 8 bases that match TRBD1. V trimming: 5 bases; J trimming: 4 bases; junction bases outside the gene matches: 12. The CDR3 has 16 amino acids. Germline assignment: CDR1 MNHEY and CDR2 SMNVEV (reference sequence). The CDR3 bases are TGTGCCAGCAGTCCGACAGGGGCCCTCCGATTCACTGAAGCTTTCTTT. Protein product: CASSPTGALRFTEAFF.

This sequence joins TRBV3-1 (or the pseudogene TRBV3-2) and TRBJ1-5; 8 bases are a match to TRBD1. With V trimmed by 0 bases and J by 6 bases, 4 bases remained unmatched. The CDR3 loop spans 15 amino acids. Germline values: CDR1 LGHDT, CDR2 YNNKEL (reference sequence). CDR3 sequence (DNA): TGTGCCAGCAGCCAAGATTACACAGGGGGTCAGCCCCAGCATTTT. Translated, it gives CASSQDYTGGQPQHF.